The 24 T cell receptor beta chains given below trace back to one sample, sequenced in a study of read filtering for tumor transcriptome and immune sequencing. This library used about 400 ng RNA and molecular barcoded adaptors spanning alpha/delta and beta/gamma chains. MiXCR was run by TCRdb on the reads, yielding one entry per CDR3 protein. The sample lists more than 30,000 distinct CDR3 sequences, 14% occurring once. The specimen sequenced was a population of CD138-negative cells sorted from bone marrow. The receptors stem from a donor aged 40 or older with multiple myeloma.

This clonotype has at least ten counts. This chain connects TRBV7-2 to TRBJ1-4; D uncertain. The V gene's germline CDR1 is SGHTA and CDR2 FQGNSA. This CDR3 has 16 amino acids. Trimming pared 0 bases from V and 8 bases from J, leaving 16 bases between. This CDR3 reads CASSLAYLSNQEKLFF. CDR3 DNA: TGTGCCAGCAGCTTAGCCTATTTATCCAACCAAGAAAAACTGTTTTTT.

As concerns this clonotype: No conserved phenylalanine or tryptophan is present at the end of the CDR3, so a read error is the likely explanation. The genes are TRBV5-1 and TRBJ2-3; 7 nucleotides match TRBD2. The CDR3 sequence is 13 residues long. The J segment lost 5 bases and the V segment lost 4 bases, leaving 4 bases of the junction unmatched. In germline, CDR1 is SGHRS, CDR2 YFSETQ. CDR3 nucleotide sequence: TGCGCCAGCAGCCTACGCGGGGGAGATACGCAGTATTCT. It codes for CASSLRGGDTQYS.

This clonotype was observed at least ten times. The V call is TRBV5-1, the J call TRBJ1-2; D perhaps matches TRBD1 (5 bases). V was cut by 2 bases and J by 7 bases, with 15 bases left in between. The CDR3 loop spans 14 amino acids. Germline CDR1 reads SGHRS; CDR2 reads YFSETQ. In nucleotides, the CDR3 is TGCGCCAGCAGCTTTGGCCTGGGGACCTCTGGCTACACCTTC. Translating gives CASSFGLGTSGYTF.

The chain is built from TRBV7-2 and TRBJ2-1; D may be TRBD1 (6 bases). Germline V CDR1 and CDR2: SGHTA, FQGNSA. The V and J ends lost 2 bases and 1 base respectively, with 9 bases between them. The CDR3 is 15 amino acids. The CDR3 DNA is TGTGCCAGCAGCTTAAGGACAGTTTCCTACAATGAGCAGTTCTTC. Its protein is CASSLRTVSYNEQFF.

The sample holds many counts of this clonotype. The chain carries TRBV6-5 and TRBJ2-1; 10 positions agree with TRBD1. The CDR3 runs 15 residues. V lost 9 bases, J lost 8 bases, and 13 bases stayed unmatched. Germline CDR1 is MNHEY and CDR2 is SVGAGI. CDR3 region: CASDDRDRGLYEQFF. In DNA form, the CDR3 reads TGTGCCAGTGATGACCGGGACAGGGGTTTGTATGAGCAGTTCTTC.

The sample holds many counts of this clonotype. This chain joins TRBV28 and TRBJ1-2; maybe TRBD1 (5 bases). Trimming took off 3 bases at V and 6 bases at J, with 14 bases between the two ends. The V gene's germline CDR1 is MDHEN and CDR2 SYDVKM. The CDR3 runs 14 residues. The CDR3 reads CASSLGLRQHGYTF. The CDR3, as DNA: TGTGCCAGCAGTTTGGGCCTAAGACAGCATGGCTACACCTTC.

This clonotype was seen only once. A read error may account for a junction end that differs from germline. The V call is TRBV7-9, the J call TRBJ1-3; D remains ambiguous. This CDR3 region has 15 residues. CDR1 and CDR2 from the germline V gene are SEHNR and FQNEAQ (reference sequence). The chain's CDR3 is CASSNHPISGNSIYF. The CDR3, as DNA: TGTGCCAGCAGCAATCACCCCATCTCTGGAAACTCCATATATTTT.

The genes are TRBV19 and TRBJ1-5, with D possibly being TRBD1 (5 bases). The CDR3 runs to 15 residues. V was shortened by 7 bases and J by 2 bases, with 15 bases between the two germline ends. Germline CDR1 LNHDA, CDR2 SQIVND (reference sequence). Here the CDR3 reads CASTWGGFGNQPQHF. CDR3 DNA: TGTGCCAGTACCTGGGGGGGGTTTGGCAATCAGCCCCAGCATTTT. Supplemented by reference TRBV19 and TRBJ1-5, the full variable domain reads DGGITQSPKYLFRKEGQNVTLSCEQNLNHDAMYWYRQDPGQGLRLIYYSQIVNDFQKGDIAEGYSVSREKKESFPLTVTSAQKNPTAFYLCASTWGGFGNQPQHFGDGTRLSIL.

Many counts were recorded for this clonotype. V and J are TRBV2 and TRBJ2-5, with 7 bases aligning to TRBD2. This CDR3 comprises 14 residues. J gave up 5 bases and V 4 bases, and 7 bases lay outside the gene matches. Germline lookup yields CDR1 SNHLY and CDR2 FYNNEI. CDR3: CASSVGGVGETQYF. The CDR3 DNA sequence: TGTGCCAGCAGTGTGGGGGGGGTCGGGGAGACCCAGTACTTC.

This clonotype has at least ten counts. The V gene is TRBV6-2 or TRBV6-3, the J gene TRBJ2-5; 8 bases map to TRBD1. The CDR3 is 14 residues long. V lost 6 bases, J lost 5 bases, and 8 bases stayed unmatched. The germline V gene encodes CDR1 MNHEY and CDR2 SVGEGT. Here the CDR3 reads CASRPADRVETQYF. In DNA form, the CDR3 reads TGTGCCAGCAGACCCGCGGACAGGGTGGAGACCCAGTACTTC.

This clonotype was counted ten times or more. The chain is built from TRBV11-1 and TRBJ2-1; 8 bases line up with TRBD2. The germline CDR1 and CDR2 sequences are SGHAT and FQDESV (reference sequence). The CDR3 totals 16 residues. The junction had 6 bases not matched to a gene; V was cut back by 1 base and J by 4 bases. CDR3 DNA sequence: TGTGCCAGCAGCTTAGGGGTTAGCGGGGAGTACAATGAGCAGTTCTTC. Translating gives CASSLGVSGEYNEQFF.

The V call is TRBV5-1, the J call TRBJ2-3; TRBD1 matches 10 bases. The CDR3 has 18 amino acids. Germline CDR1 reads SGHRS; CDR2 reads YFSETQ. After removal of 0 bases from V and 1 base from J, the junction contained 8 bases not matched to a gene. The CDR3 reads CASSLDPAGTGGTDTQYF. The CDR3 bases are TGCGCCAGCAGCTTGGATCCCGCCGGGACAGGGGGCACAGATACGCAGTATTTT.

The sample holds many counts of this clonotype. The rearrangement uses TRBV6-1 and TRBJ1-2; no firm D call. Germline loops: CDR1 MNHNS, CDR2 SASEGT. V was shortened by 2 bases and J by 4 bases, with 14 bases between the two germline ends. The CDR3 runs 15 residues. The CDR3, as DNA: TGTGCCAGCAGTGAAAATTTGGGGTCTGGCTATGGCTACACCTTC. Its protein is CASSENLGSGYGYTF.

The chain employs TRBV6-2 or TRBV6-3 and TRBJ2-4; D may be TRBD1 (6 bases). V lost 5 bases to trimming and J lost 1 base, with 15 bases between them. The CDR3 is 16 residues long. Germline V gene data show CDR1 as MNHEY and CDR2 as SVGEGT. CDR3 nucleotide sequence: TGTGCCAGCAGTCAGGACAGTCGAGGGGCCAAAAACATTCAGTACTTC. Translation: CASSQDSRGAKNIQYF.

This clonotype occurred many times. CDR3 sequence (DNA): TGCGCCAGCAGCTCGGTTATCCGGGATGTAGAGACCCAGTACTTC. Its translation is CASSSVIRDVETQYF. The gene calls are TRBV5-1 and TRBJ2-5, with a weak D call TRBD2 (5 bases). Germline V CDR1 and CDR2: SGHRS, YFSETQ. CDR3 length: 15 residues. V gave up 3 bases and J gave up 4 bases, with 16 bases separating them.

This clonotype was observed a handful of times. This CDR3 reads CASSPGQGTQPQHF. The CDR3 DNA is TGTGCCAGCTCACCAGGACAGGGAACTCAGCCCCAGCATTTT. This chain joins TRBV18 and TRBJ1-5; 8 nucleotides line up with TRBD1. V was pared by 2 bases and J by 6 bases, with 3 bases of the junction left unmatched. The CDR3 spans 14 residues. In germline, CDR1 is KGHSH, CDR2 LQKENI.

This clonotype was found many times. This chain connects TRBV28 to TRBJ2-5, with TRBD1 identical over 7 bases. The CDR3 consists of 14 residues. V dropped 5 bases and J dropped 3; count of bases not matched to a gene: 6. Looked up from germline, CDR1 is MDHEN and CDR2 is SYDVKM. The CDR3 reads CASSRDSVEETQYF. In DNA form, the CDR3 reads TGTGCCAGCAGTAGGGACAGCGTAGAAGAGACCCAGTACTTC.

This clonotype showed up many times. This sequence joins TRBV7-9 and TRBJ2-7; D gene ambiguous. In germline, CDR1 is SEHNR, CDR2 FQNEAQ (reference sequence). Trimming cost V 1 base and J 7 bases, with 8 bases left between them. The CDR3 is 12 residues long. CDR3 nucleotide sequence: TGTGCCAGCAGCTTAGTACCCCAGGAGCAGTACTTC. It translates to CASSLVPQEQYF.

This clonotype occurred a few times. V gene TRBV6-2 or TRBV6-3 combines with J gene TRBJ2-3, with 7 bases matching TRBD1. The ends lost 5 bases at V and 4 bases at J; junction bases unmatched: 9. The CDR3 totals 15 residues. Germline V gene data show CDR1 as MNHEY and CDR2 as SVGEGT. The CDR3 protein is CASSPRDRLPDTQYF. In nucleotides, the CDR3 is TGTGCCAGCAGTCCCCGGGACAGACTCCCAGATACGCAGTATTTT.

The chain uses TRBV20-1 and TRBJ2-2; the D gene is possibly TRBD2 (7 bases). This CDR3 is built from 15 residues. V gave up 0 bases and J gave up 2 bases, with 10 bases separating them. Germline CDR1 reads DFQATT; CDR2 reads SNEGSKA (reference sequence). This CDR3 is CSARDRGANTGELFF. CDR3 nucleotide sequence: TGCAGTGCTAGAGATCGGGGGGCAAACACCGGGGAGCTGTTTTTT.

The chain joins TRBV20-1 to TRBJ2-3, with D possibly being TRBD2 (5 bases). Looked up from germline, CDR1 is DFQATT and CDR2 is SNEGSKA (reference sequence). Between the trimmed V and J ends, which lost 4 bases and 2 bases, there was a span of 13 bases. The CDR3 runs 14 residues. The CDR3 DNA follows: TGCAGTGCTACGGAGGCCCTGGTCACAGATACGCAGTATTTT. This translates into CSATEALVTDTQYF.

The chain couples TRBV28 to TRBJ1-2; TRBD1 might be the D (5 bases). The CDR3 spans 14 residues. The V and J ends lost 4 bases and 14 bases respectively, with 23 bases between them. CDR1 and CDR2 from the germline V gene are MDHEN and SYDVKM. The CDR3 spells CASSSLSGGLWGTF. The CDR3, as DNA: TGTGCCAGCAGTTCCTTATCGGGGGGACTTTGGGGGACCTTC.

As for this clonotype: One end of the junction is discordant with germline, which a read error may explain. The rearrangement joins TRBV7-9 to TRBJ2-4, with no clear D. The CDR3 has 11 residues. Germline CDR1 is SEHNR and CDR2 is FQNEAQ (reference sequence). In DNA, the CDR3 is TGTACCAGCAGCTTGGAGAACATTCAGTACTTC. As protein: CTSSLENIQYF.

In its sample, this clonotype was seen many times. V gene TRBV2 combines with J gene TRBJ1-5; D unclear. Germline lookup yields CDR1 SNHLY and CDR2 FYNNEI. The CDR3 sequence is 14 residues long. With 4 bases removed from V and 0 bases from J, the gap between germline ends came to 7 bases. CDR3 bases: TGTGCCAGCAGTGCGGCAGATAGCAATCAGCCCCAGCATTTT. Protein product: CASSAADSNQPQHF.